This TCR beta chain was identified in a study of yellow fever vaccine responses in identical twins. Whole-study results and caveats: Twins reportedly mounted vaccine T cell responses that seemed partly convergent, partly personalized.

Worth noting for this clonotype: Its antigen is undetermined.

The CDR3 covers 17 residues. Germline CDR1 is SQVTM and CDR2 is ANQGSEA. V was clipped by 7 bases and J by 0 bases; unmatched bases: 14. TCRdb processed the RT-PCR reads anew with MiXCR; each CDR3 protein has one entry. The table records some 9,900 distinct CDR3 sequences, approximately 87% of them present only once. The source of this sequence is a woman between 18 and 29 years old who received the yellow fever vaccine. Here the sequenced sample was T cells from blood (PBMCs), unsorted or a sorted subset (not recorded which), taken before or after yellow fever vaccination (not recorded which). The rearrangement links TRBV29-1 to TRBJ2-1, with 8 bases fitting TRBD2. The CDR3 sequence: CSATGRGGRSSYNEQFF. The CDR3, as DNA: TGCAGCGCCACAGGGAGGGGCGGGAGGAGCTCCTACAATGAGCAGTTCTTC.